The 15 T cell receptor beta chains listed next were all sequenced from one sample in a study of T-cell reconstitution after alpha-beta-depleted transplantation in children (dated by TCRdb to the mid-2010s). In the paper's terms, the treatment or condition label means: allogeneic hematopoietic cell transplantation with graft depleted of TCRalphabeta T cells and CD19 B cells. Library preparation employed PCR. The sample was run on an Illumina HiSeq 2500. TCR libraries were prepared with molecular barcoding, using unique molecular identifiers to normalize TCRbeta repertoire quantification. TCRdb trimmed the raw reads at Q25, called clones with MiXCR and kept productive beta chains. Rows are unified per CDR3 protein, each entry keeping the most common DNA and genes. In this sample the table shows about 580,000 distinct CDR3 sequences, 23% of which occur a single time. Of the sample, 11% to 15% is held by the ten largest clones.

The sample in question was PBMCs, mostly from graft donor cells, obtained 360 days after TCRalphabeta/CD19-depleted stem cell transplant. These receptors were collected from a boy less than two years old who had a stem cell transplant for acute myeloid leukemia, so the T cells may come from the graft donor.

This rearrangement joins TRBV27 to TRBJ2-3; TRBD1 matches at 7 bases. J lost 2 bases, V lost 0 bases, and 5 bases had no gene match. The CDR3 length is 16 residues. Germline CDR1 is MNHEY and CDR2 is SMNVEV (reference sequence). This CDR3 reads CASSLSKDRLTDTQYF. CDR3 DNA sequence: TGTGCCAGCAGTTTATCGAAGGACAGGCTCACAGATACGCAGTATTTT.

This clonotype was recorded many times. The chain carries TRBV12-3 or TRBV12-4 and TRBJ2-1; D is possibly TRBD1 or TRBD2 (6 bases each). The CDR3 contains 14 residues. V gave up 4 bases and J gave up 2 bases, with 9 bases separating them. The CDR3 sequence: CASSWGAAYNEQFF. The CDR3, as DNA: TGTGCCAGCAGTTGGGGGGCCGCCTACAATGAGCAGTTCTTC.

In DNA form, the CDR3 reads TGTGCCACCAGACCGCATGGGTCCACAGATACGCAGTATTTT. Translated, it gives CATRPHGSTDTQYF. The chain combines TRBV24-1 with TRBJ2-3; D is unresolved. V gave up 7 bases and J gave up 2 bases, with 12 bases separating them. The CDR3 consists of 14 residues. CDR1 and CDR2 from the germline V gene are KGHDR and SFDVKD.

The rearrangement uses TRBV27 and TRBJ2-1, with 13 bases aligning to TRBD2. This CDR3 spans 16 amino acids. The germline V gene encodes CDR1 MNHEY and CDR2 SMNVEV (reference sequence). The V gene end was trimmed by 4 bases and the J gene end by 7 bases; junction bases not matched to a gene: 7. CDR3 sequence: CASSSRTSGGGNEQFF. The CDR3, as DNA: TGTGCCAGCAGTTCCCGGACTAGCGGGGGAGGGAATGAGCAGTTCTTC.

This clonotype turned up a few times. The chain joins TRBV12-3 or TRBV12-4 to TRBJ2-7, with 8 bases fitting TRBD1. The V segment lost 5 bases and the J segment 3 bases; nucleotides outside the gene matches: 6. The length of the CDR3 is 14 residues. CDR3 DNA: TGTGCCAGCAGTCCTAGACAGGGGTACTACGAGCAGTACTTC. It codes for CASSPRQGYYEQYF.

This clonotype has only a few counts. Here the CDR3 reads CASSPAETYNEQFF. The DNA for the CDR3 is TGTGCCAGCAGTCCCGCGGAGACCTACAATGAGCAGTTCTTC. The J gene is TRBJ2-1, the V gene TRBV27; D is ambiguous. The CDR3 covers 14 residues. Germline CDR1 MNHEY, CDR2 SMNVEV (reference sequence). The V end lost 5 bases, the J end lost 2 bases, and 10 bases lay between the germline ends.

The CDR3 DNA reads as TGCGCCAGCAGCTTGCGTCACAGGGGGATGAACACTGAAGCTTTCTTT. It yields the protein CASSLRHRGMNTEAFF. The chain couples TRBV5-1 to TRBJ1-1; the match to TRBD1 covers 8 bases. There are 16 residues in the CDR3. Trimming removed 1 base from V and 0 bases from J; junction bases left unmatched: 5. Germline CDR1 SGHRS, CDR2 YFSETQ.

The chain employs TRBV28 and TRBJ2-5; 7 bases agree with TRBD1. Germline loops: CDR1 MDHEN, CDR2 SYDVKM. J lost 4 bases, V lost 4 bases, and 6 bases had no gene match. The CDR3 runs 14 residues. CDR3 coding DNA: TGTGCCAGCAGTTACCAGGGGGACGGAGAGACCCAGTACTTC. It is translated as CASSYQGDGETQYF. The whole variable domain, remainder taken from reference TRBV28 and TRBJ2-5, is DVKVTQSSRYLVKRTGEKVFLECVQDMDHENMFWYRQDPGLGLRLIYFSYDVKMKEKGDIPEGYSVSREKKERFSLILESASTNQTSMYLCASSYQGDGETQYFGPGTRLLVL.

The chain couples TRBV5-1 to TRBJ2-7, with D possibly being TRBD1 or TRBD2 (6 bases each). The CDR3 runs to 15 residues. V was clipped by 2 bases and J by 3 bases, with 15 bases between them. The V gene's germline CDR1 is SGHRS and CDR2 YFSETQ. The CDR3 DNA follows: TGCGCCAGCAGCTTCCGTCGGGGGCAGGTCTACGAGCAGTACTTC. This translates into CASSFRRGQVYEQYF.

The sample holds a few counts of this clonotype. The chain couples TRBV20-1 to TRBJ2-7; 12 bases align to TRBD1. This CDR3 has 14 amino acids. Per the germline V gene, CDR1 is DFQATT and CDR2 is SNEGSKA (reference sequence). V was pared by 6 bases and J by 5 bases, with 8 bases of the junction left unmatched. The CDR3 sequence: CSAQGQGASDEQYF. The CDR3 DNA is TGCAGTGCGCAGGGACAGGGGGCTAGCGACGAGCAGTACTTC.

Ten or more counts support this clonotype. The chain links TRBV5-1 to TRBJ2-7; D may be TRBD2 (6 bases). The ends were cut back, 6 bases at V and 1 base at J, with 20 bases in the middle. Germline V lookup: CDR1 SGHRS, CDR2 YFSETQ. The CDR3 spans 16 residues. This CDR3 is CASTNRGIQRSYEQYV. CDR3 nucleotides: TGCGCCAGCACCAACCGGGGGATCCAGCGATCCTACGAGCAGTACGTC.

V and J are TRBV20-1 and TRBJ1-1; D not certain. The germline V and J ends were trimmed by 3 bases and 2 bases, with 7 bases remaining between them. Germline loops: CDR1 DFQATT, CDR2 SNEGSKA (reference sequence). The length of the CDR3 is 12 residues. The CDR3 sequence: CSARYANTEAFF. In nucleotides, the CDR3 is TGCAGTGCTAGGTACGCAAACACTGAAGCTTTCTTT.

This clonotype was recorded a few times. The chain joins TRBV27 to TRBJ2-5, with D perhaps matching TRBD2 (5 bases). V was cut by 11 bases and J by 5 bases, with 12 bases left in between. Germline V gives CDR1 MNHEY, CDR2 SMNVEV (reference sequence). The CDR3 loop spans 11 amino acids. The chain's CDR3 is CAFSRRETQYF. DNA for the CDR3: TGTGCCTTTAGTAGGAGGGAGACCCAGTACTTC.

The CDR3 coding sequence is TGTGCCAGCAGCTTCAGGGGAAGGGAATACACAGATACGCAGTATTTT. Its protein product is CASSFRGREYTDTQYF. The chain employs TRBV5-5 and TRBJ2-3; maybe TRBD1 (6 bases). CDR1 SGHKS and CDR2 YYEKEE come from the germline V gene (reference sequence). The CDR3 extends over 16 amino acids. The V end lost 2 bases, the J end lost 2 bases, and 15 bases lay between the germline ends.

The V and J genes are TRBV20-1 and TRBJ2-1; D is possibly TRBD2 (7 bases). Germline V gene data show CDR1 as DFQATT and CDR2 as SNEGSKA (reference sequence). The V and J ends lost 1 base and 2 bases respectively, with 15 bases between them. The CDR3 runs to 16 residues. CDR3 DNA: TGCAGTGCTAGAGCTTTTCCGGGGGGCGCCTACAATGAGCAGTTCTTC. As protein: CSARAFPGGAYNEQFF.